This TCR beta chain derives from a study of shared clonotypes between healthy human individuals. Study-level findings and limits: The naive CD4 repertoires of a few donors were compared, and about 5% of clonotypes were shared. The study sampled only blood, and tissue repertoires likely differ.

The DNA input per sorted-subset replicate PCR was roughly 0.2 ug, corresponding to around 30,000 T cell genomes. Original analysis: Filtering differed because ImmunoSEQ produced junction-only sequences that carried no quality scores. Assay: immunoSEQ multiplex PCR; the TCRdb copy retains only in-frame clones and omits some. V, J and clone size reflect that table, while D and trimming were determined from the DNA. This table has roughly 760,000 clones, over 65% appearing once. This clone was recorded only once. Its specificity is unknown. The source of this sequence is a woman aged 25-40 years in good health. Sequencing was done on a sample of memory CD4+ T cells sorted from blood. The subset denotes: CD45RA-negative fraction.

CDR3 sequence: CASSQVNFRSNEAFF. The CDR3 coding sequence is TGTGCCAGCAGCCAAGTGAACTTTCGTTCGAATGAAGCTTTCTTT. The chain links TRBV14 to TRBJ1-1; D not resolved. The CDR3 extends over 15 amino acids. Germline values: CDR1 SGHDN, CDR2 FVKESK. The V gene lost 1 base and the J gene lost 7 bases, with 16 bases spanning the gap.